A selection of T cell receptor beta chains follows, all from one sample in a study of T cells in localized non-small cell lung cancer. Clones were read by immunoSEQ multiplex PCR, and TCRdb kept only the in-frame ones, dropping some. The repertoire holds about 1,400 clones, with 20% as singletons. Sequenced material: normal lung tissue next to the tumor, taken before any cancer treatment. Source of these receptors: a male donor at least 60 years old with stage I squamous cell lung carcinoma. CDR3s include the opening cysteine and the closing phenylalanine or tryptophan. Size is stated for part of the rows, as once, few or many counts, or as a class when the clone is expanded.

TRBJ1-1	few	15	TRBV28	CASSLTGGWGTEAFF
TRBJ2-7	few	15	TRBV6-1	CASSEVWGGSYEQYF
TRBJ2-7	few	12	TRBV28	CASTPGLYEQYF
TRBJ2-5	.	17	TRBV9	CASSSYRLAGVRETQYF
TRBJ2-5	medium-sized	14	TRBV11-3	CASSPQAGAQTQYF
TRBJ1-4	.	16	TRBV18	CASSPEGGRSEGKLFF
TRBJ1-2	.	13	TRBV6-8	CASGAGGRGGYTF
TRBJ1-2	.	18	TRBV12-1	CALGTPEIVFRAHYGYTF
TRBJ1-2	.	19	TRBV6-8	CASSYSIGQGRGGISAYTF
TRBJ2-7	medium-sized	15	TRBV6-8	CASRSPGTRVYEQYF
TRBJ1-1	few	11	TRBV6-7	CAMQGYTEAFF
TRBJ1-1	few	15	TRBV6-8	CASSYSPGLITEAFF
TRBJ1-1	.	15	TRBV11-3	CASSLAQGAYTEAFF
TRBJ2-1	.	15	TRBV12-5	CASTTGLAAYNEQFF
TRBJ2-7	.	16	TRBV11-3	CASSLVTTGVAYEQYF
TRBJ1-1	few	13	TRBV12-5	CASNWGPNTEAFF
TRBJ1-2	medium-sized	12	TRBV9	CASSYNPGQVTF
TRBJ2-4	.	16	TRBV14	CASSQTMGQGKNIQYF
TRBJ1-3	.	16	TRBV11-3	CASSLEGGLSGNTIYF
TRBJ1-3	.	16	TRBV18	CASSLTPDIGVDTIYF
TRBJ2-1	large	16	TRBV18	CASSPPWTEPFNEQFF
TRBJ1-1	large	13	TRBV19	CASSLDRSYEAFF
TRBJ2-1	.	18	TRBV11-3	CASSLDPWVGASYNEQFF